This T cell receptor (beta chain) was obtained from a study of cytomegalovirus exposure and HLA in healthy donors (dated by TCRdb to about 2017). As for the study more broadly: An earlier analysis of several hundred of the donors reported approximately 270 Gb of sequence data and roughly 110 million unique TCR beta sequences from about 200 million T cells. About 280 gigabases of sequencing data and 70 million to 100 million unique TCR sequences made up an early release that covered nearly 650 HLA-typed donors. The genetic ancestry cluster associated with self-reported Caucasian donors included over 65% of the 300 to 450 genotyped donors. The aim of the study was to test whether cataloging public T cell receptors could identify signatures of past pathogen exposure. Using immunosequencing, the study profiled T cell repertoires from fewer than 700 subjects and related those repertoires to cytomegalovirus serostatus. In addition to the first cohort of 650 to 750 subjects, a separate validation cohort of 130 or so different subjects was used. To predict cytomegalovirus infection status, the study combined high-throughput TCR immunosequencing, statistical association of individual TCRs with disease status, and machine learning. A later analysis re-analyzed previously published TCR beta repertoires from 650 to 800 donors and added high-resolution HLA genotyping to study TCR occurrence patterns. Rather than drawing on any new phenotypic data, the later analysis identified candidate immune exposures from TCR beta sequences and the way those sequences occurred across donors. An earlier analysis of 450 to 750 of the donors used high-throughput TCR beta sequencing to judge whether each TCR beta V gene segment behaved as functional or pseudogenic. Donor age, sex, ethnicity and CMV serostatus were compiled alongside the repertoire data. Genome-wide SNP genotypes for about 65% of the 666 donors were used in a later genetic analysis, which treated that subset as a discovery cohort. Every repertoire in the discovery cohort had been generated on one and the same sequencing platform. Class I and class II HLA loci were covered by the typing at four-digit resolution. The number of typed donors differed by locus: about 629-640 for A, B, C, DRB1 and DQB1; approximately 540 for DQA1; over 600 for DPA1; and approximately 450 for DPB1. About five DR-DQ haplotypes were handled as single units for association and clustering, since linkage in the cohort was strong. Among about 360 genotyped donors of the cohort, an average of approximately 240,000 unique TCR beta nucleotide sequences were sequenced per donor, roughly a sixth of them non-productive.

The protocol used for the library was the immunoSEQ multiplex PCR assay. For the multiplex PCR, a mixture combining 60 forward primers for TCR Vbeta segments and 13 reverse primers for TCR Jbeta segments was used. The CDR3 region of rearranged TCR beta genes was amplified from genomic DNA with a multiplex PCR assay. The Illumina HiSeq System was used to sequence the amplified TCR beta libraries as 87-base-pair reads. The study's own analysis went as follows. A later analysis tallied around 82 million unique TCR beta chains across the 666 repertoires, and about 10 million of those chains were shared by two or more donors. To remove PCR and sequencing errors, raw reads were error-corrected and collapsed into unique sequences using a nearest-neighbor algorithm that merged closely related sequences. CDR3 sequences were aligned to IMGT reference sequences to assign V, D and J gene segments. For a sequence to be retained, a match of at least six nucleotides was required to both a V gene segment and a J gene segment. A rearrangement was called productive if the CDR3 had no stop codons and remained in frame with V and J, and every other rearrangement was called non-productive. CDR3 was defined according to IMGT convention as the region running from the second conserved V-encoded cysteine to the conserved J-encoded phenylalanine. The earlier analysis of about 560 of the donors excluded any sequence lacking an unambiguous match to a single V gene segment. An earlier analysis of just under 600 of the donors called V segments functional above 56.7% productive rearrangements and segregating when the between-donor standard deviation exceeded 5%. A statistical classification framework was developed to diagnose cytomegalovirus status using the catalog of TCR beta chain sequences. V and J gene assignment, in a later analysis, came from comparing TCR nucleotide sequences with IMGT/GENE-DB human TR gene sequences. In a later analysis, CDR3 sequences and most-parsimonious VDJ recombination scenarios were assigned using the TCRdist pipeline. In a later analysis, every TCR beta chain was defined by the combination of its CDR3 amino acid sequence and its V-gene family, and reads without a unique V-gene family were dropped. A later analysis removed several hundred highly shared, low-generation-probability nucleotide sequences to deal with suspected cross-contamination and a sequencing artifact. A later analysis calculated a clonal expansion index for each public chain from normalized within-repertoire ranks of inferred template counts. Generation probabilities in a later analysis came from a VDJ recombination model fitted to out-of-frame rearrangements, and those results were checked against IGoR. Hypergeometric tests were used in a later analysis to score TCR-TCR, TCR-HLA and TCR-CMV co-occurrence, with a repertoire-size bias correction applied to the TCR pairs. In a later analysis, false discovery rates were estimated by permuting HLA or CMV assignments 20 times. A later analysis grouped co-occurring TCRs with DBSCAN, adding TCRdist sequence similarity when clustering within HLA-allele-positive subsets. For co-occurrence clustering, repertoires with fewer than 30,000 or more than 120,000 public chains were excluded, along with several repertoires with anomalous nucleotide sharing. The source is immuneACCESS, and TCRdb retained only in-frame sequences with V and J called. Part of the clones is not carried over; for the studies checked, unresolved V genes explain less than half of this, and the remainder is unexplained. D and trimming come from the DNA, and the V and J calls and clone size come from that table. The sample has tens of thousands of clones on record, about four fifths of them singletons. Of the sample, around 1.7% falls within the top ten clones.

With regard to this clone: No antigen is known for it. Per-base qualities were not stored, and no clone one base away is much larger.

In total, 630 or so healthy bone marrow donors made up the cohort. At the time of sampling, all cohort members were nominally healthy, though unrecorded immune exposures were likely present. The donor tested CMV seronegative and was one of the 352 seronegative cohort members. A peripheral blood sample was provided by each donor, and peripheral blood mononuclear cells were used for TCR beta sequencing. Genomic DNA extraction from the blood cell samples was performed with the Qiagen DNeasy Blood Extraction Kit. Broader findings and caveats from the paper: A further reported finding was that TCR beta sequences accurately predicted the HLA-A and HLA-B alleles for most subjects in the first cohort. The classifier was reported to diagnose cytomegalovirus status with high specificity and sensitivity in both the original cohort and the validation cohort. Correlated functional status among segregating V segments might reflect linkage disequilibrium, but an unknown experimental factor could not be ruled out. A group of highly shared sequence variants was considered likely to be a technical artifact of the sequencing pipeline. In a later analysis, several top co-occurrence clusters were reported to appear linked to parvovirus B19, influenza, CMV and Epstein-Barr virus. While some public TCRs were present in many individuals, most TCR sequences turned up only very rarely across donors. The earlier analysis of around 600 of the donors excluded roughly 16 rarely observed V segments, including chromosome 9 orphons, because counts were too low. Because some donors lacked HLA typing at each locus, the association tests relied only on the typed subset. According to the authors, the approach could potentially be generalized to other disease states and immunological phenotypes. A later analysis found that TCR association rates varied across HLA loci, with DRB1 alleles showing the most associated TCRs and HLA-C alleles the fewest. The cohort was sequenced for TCR beta chains only, and without alpha or paired-chain data the features that could be detected were limited. In a later analysis, 16,951 TCR beta sequences were associated with specific HLA alleles at a false discovery rate of 0.05. When HLA alleles, especially DR and DQ, strongly co-occurred, attributing TCR associations to individual alleles was difficult. A later genetic analysis associated a missense DCLRE1C variant with V-gene and J-gene trimming of TCR beta chains, and an independent cohort replicated the association. In an earlier analysis of 587 of the donors, most TCR beta V segments appeared in productive rearrangements about 87% or about 30% of the time, broadly matching IMGT annotations. In vitro tests confirmed that three of the cytomegalovirus-associated TCR beta chains recognize cytomegalovirus antigens. The presence/absence analyses assumed that sequencing depth was roughly uniform across donors, and that assumption may not be true. The only immune exposure information available for the cohort was CMV serostatus. Some IMGT-functional V segments, including TRBV6-2 and TRBV6-3, could not be told apart with the 87-base-pair reads, so those segments were excluded. A later genetic analysis reported fewer N-insertions in productive TCRs among donors in an Asian-associated ancestry cluster than the roughly 700-donor mean. According to a later analysis, most CMV-associated TCR beta chains appeared to be HLA-restricted, and the HLA associations seemed to be driven largely by CMV exposure. In a later analysis, HLA-associated TCR beta chains showed more clonal expansion and lower generation probabilities than non-associated chains that were equally common. The study listed 150 to 200 TCR beta chains as associated with cytomegalovirus.

As encoded in the germline V gene (reference sequence), CDR1 is SEHNR while CDR2 is FQNEAQ. V has 5 bases trimmed and J has 5 bases trimmed; junction bases matching no gene number 6. Measured from the cysteine to the phenylalanine, the CDR3 is 16 residues long. The read is trimmed to its CDR3 DNA, 48 bases read in frame from base 1. The sequence came from a middle-aged man in good health and CMV-seronegative. Sequenced sample: PBMCs. The chain is encoded by TRBV7-9 joined to TRBJ2-2, with 12 bases matching TRBD1. The DNA reads TGTGCCAGCAGCCTAGGGACAGGGGGCGAGACCGGGGAGCTGTTTTTT. Translated, this gives CASSLGTGGETGELFF.